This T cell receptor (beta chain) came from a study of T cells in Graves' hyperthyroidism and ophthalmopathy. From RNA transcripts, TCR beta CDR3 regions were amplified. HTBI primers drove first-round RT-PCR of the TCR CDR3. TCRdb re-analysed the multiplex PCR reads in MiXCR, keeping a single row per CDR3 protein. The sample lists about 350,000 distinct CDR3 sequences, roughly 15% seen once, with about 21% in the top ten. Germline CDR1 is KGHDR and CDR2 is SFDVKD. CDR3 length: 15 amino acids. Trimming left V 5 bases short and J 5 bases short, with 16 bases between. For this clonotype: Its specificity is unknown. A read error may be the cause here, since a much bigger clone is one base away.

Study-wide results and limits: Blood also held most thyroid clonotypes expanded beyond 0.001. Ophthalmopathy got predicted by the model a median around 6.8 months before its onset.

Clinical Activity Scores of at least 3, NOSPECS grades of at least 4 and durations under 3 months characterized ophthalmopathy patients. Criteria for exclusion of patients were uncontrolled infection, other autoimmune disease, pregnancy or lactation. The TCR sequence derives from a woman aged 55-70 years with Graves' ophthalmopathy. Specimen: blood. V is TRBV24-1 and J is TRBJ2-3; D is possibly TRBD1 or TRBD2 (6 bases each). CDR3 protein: CATSVGGGLIDTQYF. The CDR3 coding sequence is TGTGCCACCAGTGTGGGGGGCGGTTTGATAGATACGCAGTATTTT.